Shown below are 17 T cell receptor beta chains from a single sample sequenced in a study of glioma-infiltrating T cells after dendritic cell vaccination. Method: immunoSEQ multiplex PCR; TCRdb's copy keeps in-frame clones and lacks some. The profile shows over 90,000 clones, 65% to 85% of them singletons. Time point denoted: after dendritic cell vaccination, including at tumor progression/relapse. The sample in question was blood, obtained after dendritic cell vaccination. The receptor set was obtained from a human donor with glioblastoma.

The chain combines TRBV5-1 with TRBJ1-1; maybe TRBD1 (5 bases). Trimming pared 6 bases from V and 0 bases from J, leaving 9 bases between. In germline, CDR1 is SGHRS, CDR2 YFSETQ. The CDR3 sequence is 13 residues long. Here the CDR3 reads CASNRGMNTEAFF. In nucleotides, the CDR3 is TGCGCCAGCAATCGGGGGATGAACACTGAAGCTTTCTTT.

For this clone: At one of its ends the junction is not consistent with the germline gene, which may arise from a read error. The chain uses TRBV15 and TRBJ1-5, with 8 positions matching TRBD1. The CDR3 sequence is 13 residues long. Germline V gene sequence: CDR1 LNHNV, CDR2 YYDKDF (reference sequence). CDR3 in DNA: TGTGCCACCTGGGACAGGTTTAATCAGCCCCAGCAATTT. Translated, it gives CATWDRFNQPQQF.

The rearrangement links TRBV5-1 to TRBJ2-6; no reliable D call. Germline loops: CDR1 SGHRS, CDR2 YFSETQ. Trimming left V 4 bases short and J 1 base short, with 9 bases between. This CDR3 has 15 amino acids. CDR3: CASSLQVSGANVLTF. In DNA form, the CDR3 reads TGCGCCAGCAGCCTCCAGGTATCTGGGGCCAACGTCCTGACTTTC.

This clone was picked up one time. CDR3 nucleotide sequence: TGTGCCAGCAGCCCCAGGGGTAGCGGGAGCACCGGGGAGCTGTTTTTT. Amino acid sequence: CASSPRGSGSTGELFF. The rearrangement links TRBV7-2 to TRBJ2-2, with 9 bases aligning to TRBD2. Trimming at V came to 5 bases and at J to 4 bases, leaving 8 bases not matched to a gene. The CDR3 loop spans 16 amino acids. Germline V CDR1 and CDR2: SGHTA, FQGNSA.

The chain uses TRBV19 and TRBJ2-5; the D is unclear. Germline CDR1 LNHDA, CDR2 SQIVND (reference sequence). V gave up 1 base and J gave up 2 bases, with 14 bases separating them. The CDR3 sequence is 16 residues long. CDR3 nucleotide sequence: TGTGCCAGTAGTATAGGGATATCCAGGTCTCAAGAGACCCAGTACTTC. Residues: CASSIGISRSQETQYF.

The chain is built from TRBV10-3 and TRBJ1-2, with D unclear. The V end lost 4 bases, the J end lost 4 bases, and 10 bases lay between the germline ends. Germline lookup yields CDR1 ENHRY and CDR2 SYGVKD. The CDR3 spans 13 residues. CDR3 nucleotide sequence: TGTGCCATCAGTGGGAAAGGGAGCTATGGCTACACCTTC. Translation: CAISGKGSYGYTF.

This clone has only one observation. The V and J genes are TRBV28 and TRBJ1-1; D gene unclear. The CDR3 contains 12 residues. Looked up from germline, CDR1 is MDHEN and CDR2 is SYDVKM. V was clipped by 3 bases and J by 2 bases, with 4 bases between them. CDR3 protein: CASSFFNTEAFF. CDR3 coding DNA: TGTGCCAGCAGTTTCTTCAACACTGAAGCTTTCTTT.

This clone was recorded only once. J is TRBJ2-3 and V is TRBV6-5; the D gene is possibly TRBD2 (6 bases). Trimming stripped 5 bases from V and 6 bases from J, with 15 bases between. The germline V gene has CDR1 MNHEY and CDR2 SVGAGI. CDR3 length equals 14 residues. In DNA, the CDR3 is TGTGCCAGCAGTACGGGGAACGCGGGGGATACGCAGTATTTT. It specifies CASSTGNAGDTQYF.

This chain joins TRBV23-1 and TRBJ1-5; D might be TRBD1 (6 bases). TRBV23-1 is annotated as an ORF whose role is uncertain. The CDR3 runs 16 residues. Trimming removed 3 bases at V and 1 base at J, with 13 bases between. DNA for the CDR3: TGCGCCAGCAGTCACCAGACAGGTCAAAGCAATCAGCCCCAGCATTTT. Encoded protein: CASSHQTGQSNQPQHF.

The chain recombines TRBV5-6 with TRBJ2-5, with unresolved D. Deletions cut 4 bases from V and 4 bases from J, with 14 bases between. The CDR3 spans 14 residues. Germline CDR1 SGHDT, CDR2 YYEEEE. CDR3 in amino acids: CASSPPGLAETQYF. CDR3 sequence (DNA): TGTGCCAGCAGCCCCCCGGGTTTGGCAGAGACCCAGTACTTC.

A note on this clone: A read error may explain this, as a much larger clone is one base away. The rearrangement links TRBV9 to TRBJ2-7; the match to TRBD2 covers 12 bases. The J segment lost 4 bases and the V segment lost 4 bases, leaving 3 bases of the junction unmatched. This CDR3 has 14 amino acids. CDR1 and CDR2 (germline): SGDLS, YYNGEE. CDR3 in amino acids: CASSPTSGGYEQYF. CDR3 coding DNA: TGTGCCAGCAGCCCGACTAGCGGGGGTTACGAGCAGTACTTC. The whole variable domain, remainder taken from reference TRBV9 and TRBJ2-7, is DSGVTQTPKHLITATGQRVTLRCSPRSGDLSVYWYQQSLDQGLQFLIQYYNGEERAKGNILERFSAQQFPDLHSELNLSSLELGDSALYFCASSPTSGGYEQYFGPGTRLTVT.

The chain links TRBV5-1 to TRBJ2-7, with 9 bases lining up with TRBD1. Germline CDR1 SGHRS, CDR2 YFSETQ. Germline trimming cut 0 bases from V and 6 bases from J; bases unmatched to any gene: 4. The CDR3 spans 14 residues. The CDR3 sequence: CASSLAGQGFEQYF. As DNA, the CDR3 is TGCGCCAGCAGCTTGGCGGGACAGGGATTCGAGCAGTACTTC.

The chain recombines TRBV2 with TRBJ1-1; D gene uncertain. V gave up 2 bases and J gave up 4 bases, with 8 bases separating them. Germline V gene sequence: CDR1 SNHLY, CDR2 FYNNEI. The CDR3 is made up of 13 amino acids. In nucleotides, the CDR3 is TGTGCCAGCAGTGAATCCGGGTCCACTGAAGCTTTCTTT. Translating it yields CASSESGSTEAFF.

The rearrangement links TRBV27 to TRBJ2-7, with TRBD2 matching 7 bases. Germline CDR1 reads MNHEY; CDR2 reads SMNVEV (reference sequence). V dropped 1 base and J dropped 1; count of bases not matched to a gene: 4. The CDR3 is made up of 15 amino acids. CDR3 residues: CASSLLGGGSYEQYF. For the CDR3, the DNA is TGTGCCAGCAGTTTATTGGGCGGGGGATCCTACGAGCAGTACTTC.

The rearrangement joins TRBV5-1 to TRBJ1-2, with TRBD1 identical over 10 bases. Unmatched junction bases numbered 8, after V lost 4 bases and J lost 5 bases. Germline V lookup: CDR1 SGHRS, CDR2 YFSETQ. This CDR3 region has 15 residues. CDR3 amino acids: CASSAGQGDLYGYTF. CDR3 sequence (DNA): TGCGCCAGCAGCGCAGGACAGGGGGATCTATATGGCTACACCTTC.

This chain links TRBV30 with TRBJ2-1; a possible D gene is TRBD1 (6 bases). V lost 3 bases to trimming and J lost 5 bases, with 11 bases between them. This CDR3 region has 13 residues. CDR1 is GTSNPN and CDR2 is SVGIG in the germline V gene (reference sequence). The CDR3 sequence is CAWRGGPNNEQFF. CDR3 DNA: TGTGCCTGGAGAGGGGGTCCGAACAATGAGCAGTTCTTC.

The V gene is TRBV6-1, the J gene TRBJ2-1; 8 bases line up with TRBD2. Germline V gives CDR1 MNHNS, CDR2 SASEGT. Unmatched junction bases numbered 21, after V lost 1 base and J lost 1 base. The CDR3 spans 22 residues. CDR3 amino acids: CASSEVRKRLASRRSSYNEQFF. Written as DNA, the CDR3 is TGTGCCAGCAGTGAAGTTAGAAAGAGACTAGCGAGTCGGAGGTCGTCCTACAATGAGCAGTTCTTC.